The rows below give T cell receptor beta chains drawn from one sample of a study of T cell responses to AZD1222 COVID-19 vaccine. This table comes from immunoSEQ multiplex PCR, and its TCRdb copy is limited to in-frame clones, with some not included. Of 100,000 to 150,000 clones in the sample, about 93% are singletons; the top ten hold 4% to 6%. The starting material was peripheral blood, obtained 28 days after the second AZD1222 dose. Source of these receptors: an adult who received the AZD1222 COVID-19 vaccine. CDR3s include the opening cysteine and the closing phenylalanine or tryptophan. Each record gives: J gene, V gene, clone size, D gene, CDR3 DNA, CDR3 protein. The D gene is left open where the match is weak. Not all rows give a size; the values are once, few, many and, for expanded clones, a class.

TRBJ2-5 | TRBV5-4 | . | . | TGTGCCAGCAGCTCGGTGGCGGGGACTGAGACCCAGTACTTC | CASSSVAGTETQYF
TRBJ2-1 | TRBV5-1 | . | TRBD2 | TGCGCCAGCAGCTTAGGTGGACTAGCGGGGTACAATGAGCAGTTCTTC | CASSLGGLAGYNEQFF
TRBJ1-2 | TRBV5-6 | . | . | TGTGCCAGCAGCTTGCGGGGTGCTAACTATGGCTACACCTTC | CASSLRGANYGYTF
TRBJ2-5 | TRBV29-1 | . | TRBD2 | TGCAGCGCTCGCTCGGGACTAGCGGAGACCCAGTACTTC | CSARSGLAETQYF
TRBJ2-2 | TRBV7-9 | . | . | TGTGCCAGCAGCGAGGGGGCCGGGGAGCTGTTTTTT | CASSEGAGELFF
TRBJ2-1 | TRBV7-3 | . | . | TGTGCCAGCAGCTTAACGTGGGGGCCCCCCAATGAGCAGTTCTTC | CASSLTWGPPNEQFF
TRBJ2-1 | TRBV6-2/TRBV6-3 | . | TRBD1 | TGTGCCAGCAGTTACTTACGGCCGGGACAGGTAGCTCGCAATGAGCAGTTCTTC | CASSYLRPGQVARNEQFF
TRBJ1-1 | TRBV9 | . | . | TGTGCCAGCAGCGTAGGAGCGGGGGCATACACTGAAGCTTTCTTT | CASSVGAGAYTEAFF
TRBJ2-3 | TRBV7-6 | . | TRBD2 | TGTGCCAGCAGCGCTCGACTGGCGGGAGTCACAGATACGCAGTATTTT | CASSARLAGVTDTQYF
TRBJ2-5 | TRBV4-1 | . | TRBD1 | TGCGCCAGCAGCCAAGAAGAGTCGGGACAGAGGGCCCAGTACTTC | CASSQEESGQRAQYF
TRBJ2-5 | TRBV5-4 | . | . | TGTGCCAGCAGCCCCGCGGGCAGTCGGGAGACCCAGTACTTC | CASSPAGSRETQYF
TRBJ1-1 | TRBV11-3 | . | . | TGTGCCAGCAGCTTCCAGGAGGACACTGAAGCTTTCTTT | CASSFQEDTEAFF
TRBJ2-3 | TRBV29-1 | . | . | TGCAGCGTTGAAGCCCCGGACAGTAGCACAGATACGCAGTATTTT | CSVEAPDSSTDTQYF
TRBJ2-7 | TRBV7-9 | once | . | TGTGCCAGCAGCTCCCGGGACACCACCCTCTACGAGCAGTACTTC | CASSSRDTTLYEQYF